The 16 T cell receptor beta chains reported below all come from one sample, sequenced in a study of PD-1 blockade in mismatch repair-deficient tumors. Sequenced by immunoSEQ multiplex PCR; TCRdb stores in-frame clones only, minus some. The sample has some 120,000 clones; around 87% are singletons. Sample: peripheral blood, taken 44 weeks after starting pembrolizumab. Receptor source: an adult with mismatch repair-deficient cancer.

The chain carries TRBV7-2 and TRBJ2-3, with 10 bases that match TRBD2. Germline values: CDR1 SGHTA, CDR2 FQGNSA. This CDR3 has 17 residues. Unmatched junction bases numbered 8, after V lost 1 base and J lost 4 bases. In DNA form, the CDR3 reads TGTGCCAGCAGCTTAGTCCCGACTAGCGGGCGGGCAGATACGCAGTATTTT. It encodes CASSLVPTSGRADTQYF.

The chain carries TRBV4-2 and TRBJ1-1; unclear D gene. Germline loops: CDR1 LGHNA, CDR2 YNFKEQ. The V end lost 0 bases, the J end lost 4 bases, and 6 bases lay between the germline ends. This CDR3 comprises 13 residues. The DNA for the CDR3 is TGTGCCAGCAGCCAAGAGGTCCCCACTGAAGCTTTCTTT. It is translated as CASSQEVPTEAFF.

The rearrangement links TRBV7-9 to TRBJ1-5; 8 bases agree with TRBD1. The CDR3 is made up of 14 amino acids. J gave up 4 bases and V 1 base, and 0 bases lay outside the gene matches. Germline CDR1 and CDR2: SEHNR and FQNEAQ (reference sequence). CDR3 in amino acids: CASSLGQGNQPQHF. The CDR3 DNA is TGTGCCAGCAGCTTAGGACAGGGGAATCAGCCCCAGCATTTT.

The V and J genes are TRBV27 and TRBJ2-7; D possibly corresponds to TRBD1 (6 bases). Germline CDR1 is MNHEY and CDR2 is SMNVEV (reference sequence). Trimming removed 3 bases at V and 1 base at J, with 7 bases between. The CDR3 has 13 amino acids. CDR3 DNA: TGTGCCAGCAGTTTCGGGACATCCTACGAGCAGTACTTC. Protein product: CASSFGTSYEQYF.

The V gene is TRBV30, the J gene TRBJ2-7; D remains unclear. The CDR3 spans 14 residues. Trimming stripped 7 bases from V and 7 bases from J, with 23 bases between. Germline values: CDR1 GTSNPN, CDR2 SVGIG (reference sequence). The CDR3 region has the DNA TGTGCCTACAATCCTACTCACAACGTAGATGAGCAGTACTTC. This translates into CAYNPTHNVDEQYF. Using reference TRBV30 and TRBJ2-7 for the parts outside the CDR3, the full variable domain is SQTIHQWPATLVQPVGSPLSLECTVEGTSNPNLYWYRQAAGRGLQLLFYSVGIGQISSEVPQNLSASRPQDRQFILSSKKLLLSDSGFYLCAYNPTHNVDEQYFGPGTRLTVT.

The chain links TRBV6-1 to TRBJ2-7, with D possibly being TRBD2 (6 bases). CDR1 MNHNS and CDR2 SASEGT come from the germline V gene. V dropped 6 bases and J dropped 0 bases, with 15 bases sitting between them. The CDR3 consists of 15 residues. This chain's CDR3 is CASRKWGDRSYEQYF. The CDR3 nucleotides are TGTGCCAGCAGGAAGTGGGGGGACCGCTCCTACGAGCAGTACTTC.

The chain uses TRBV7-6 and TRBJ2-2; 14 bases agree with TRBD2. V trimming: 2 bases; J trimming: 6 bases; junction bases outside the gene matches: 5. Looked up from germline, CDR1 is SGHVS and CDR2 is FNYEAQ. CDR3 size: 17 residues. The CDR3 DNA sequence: TGTGCCAGCAGCTTACGACTAGCGGGAGGGCCCCCCGGGGAGCTGTTTTTT. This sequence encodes CASSLRLAGGPPGELFF.

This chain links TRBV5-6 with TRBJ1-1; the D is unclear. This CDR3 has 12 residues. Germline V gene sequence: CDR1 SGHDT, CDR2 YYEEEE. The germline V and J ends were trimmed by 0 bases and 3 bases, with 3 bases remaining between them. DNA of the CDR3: TGTGCCAGCAGCTTGGGGGACACTGAAGCTTTCTTT. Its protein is CASSLGDTEAFF.

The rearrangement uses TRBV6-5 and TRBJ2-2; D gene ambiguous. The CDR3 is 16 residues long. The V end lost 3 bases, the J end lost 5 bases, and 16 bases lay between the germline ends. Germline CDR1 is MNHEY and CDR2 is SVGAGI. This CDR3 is CASSYSVAIGTGELFF. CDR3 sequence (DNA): TGTGCCAGCAGTTATTCGGTGGCAATAGGGACCGGGGAGCTGTTTTTT.

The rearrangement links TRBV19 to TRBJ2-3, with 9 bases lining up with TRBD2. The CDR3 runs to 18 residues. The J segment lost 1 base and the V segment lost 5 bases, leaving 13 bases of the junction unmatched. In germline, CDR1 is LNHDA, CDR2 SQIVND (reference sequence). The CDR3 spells CASSPEGTSLFGTDTQYF. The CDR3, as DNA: TGTGCCAGTAGTCCGGAGGGGACTAGCTTATTTGGCACAGATACGCAGTATTTT.

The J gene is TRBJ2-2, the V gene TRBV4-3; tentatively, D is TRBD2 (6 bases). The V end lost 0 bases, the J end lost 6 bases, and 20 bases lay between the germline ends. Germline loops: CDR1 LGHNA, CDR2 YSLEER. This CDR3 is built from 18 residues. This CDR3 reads CASSQDLTAGLLSGELFF. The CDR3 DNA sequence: TGCGCCAGCAGCCAAGATTTAACCGCGGGACTCCTTTCCGGGGAGCTGTTTTTT.

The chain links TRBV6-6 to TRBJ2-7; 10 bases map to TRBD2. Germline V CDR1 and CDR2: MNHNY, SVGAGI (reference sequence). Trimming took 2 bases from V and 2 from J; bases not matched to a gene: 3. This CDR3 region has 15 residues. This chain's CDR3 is CASSYGLADTYEQYF. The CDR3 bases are TGTGCCAGCAGTTACGGACTAGCGGACACCTACGAGCAGTACTTC.

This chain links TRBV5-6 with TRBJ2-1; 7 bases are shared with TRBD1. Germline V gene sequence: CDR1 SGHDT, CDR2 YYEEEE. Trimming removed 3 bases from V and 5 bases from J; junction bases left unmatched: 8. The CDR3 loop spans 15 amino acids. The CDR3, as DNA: TGTGCCAGCAGCTACCTAGGGACAGAAAACAATGAGCAGTTCTTC. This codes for CASSYLGTENNEQFF.

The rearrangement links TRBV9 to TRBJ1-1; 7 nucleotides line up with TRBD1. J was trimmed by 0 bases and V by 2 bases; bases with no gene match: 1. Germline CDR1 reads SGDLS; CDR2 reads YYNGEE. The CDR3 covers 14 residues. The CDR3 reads CASSVTGVNTEAFF. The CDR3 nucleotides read TGTGCCAGCAGCGTTACAGGGGTGAACACTGAAGCTTTCTTT.

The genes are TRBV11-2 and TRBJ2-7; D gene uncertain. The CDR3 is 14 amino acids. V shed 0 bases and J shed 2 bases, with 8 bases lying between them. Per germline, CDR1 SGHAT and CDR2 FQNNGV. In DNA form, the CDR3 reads TGTGCCAGCAGCTTAGAAGTCAGAACCTACGAGCAGTACTTC. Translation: CASSLEVRTYEQYF.

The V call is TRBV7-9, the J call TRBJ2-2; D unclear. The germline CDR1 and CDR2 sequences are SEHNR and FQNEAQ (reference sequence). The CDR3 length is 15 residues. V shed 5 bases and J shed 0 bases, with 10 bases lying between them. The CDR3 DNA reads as TGTGCCAGCAGCCCTGACCCATCGAACACCGGGGAGCTGTTTTTT. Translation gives CASSPDPSNTGELFF.